These 19 T cell receptor beta chains came from one sample sequenced in a study of tumor-infiltrating lymphocytes in primary liver carcinoma. Both blood RNA, taken from unsorted whole blood, and germline DNA were extracted. Synthesis of TCR beta cDNA was carried out from 450 to 650 ng total RNA with a constant-region primer. Investigators got TCR beta libraries out of three nested multiplex PCR rounds, done with slightly modified ARM-PCR. Each of the first two PCR rounds ran 9 to 11 cycles with TRBV1-TRBV30 forward and C-beta reverse primers. Using its own MiXCR run on the multiplex PCR reads, TCRdb lists one record per CDR3 protein. The sample records hundreds of thousands of distinct CDR3 sequences, around three fifths being singletons. The sample consisted of peripheral blood. The receptors were gathered from a man aged 35-49 years with primary liver carcinoma and hepatitis B virus infection.

On this clonotype: At one end the junction does not follow the germline gene, possibly because of a read error. This chain uses TRBV5-1 with TRBJ2-3; no clear D. Germline V lookup: CDR1 SGHRS, CDR2 YFSETQ. This CDR3 is built from 14 residues. The DNA of the CDR3 is TGCGTCAGCAGCTTGGGGTCGGATGCAGATACGCAGTATTTT. Its protein is CVSSLGSDADTQYF.

On this clonotype itself: A junction boundary mismatches the germline segment, possibly from a read error. This rearrangement joins TRBV12-3 or TRBV12-4 to TRBJ2-7; 7 positions agree with TRBD1. This CDR3 region has 13 residues. In DNA form, the CDR3 reads TGTACCAGCAGTTTAGACAGGGAAAAAAAGCAGTACTTC. It is translated as CTSSLDREKKQYF.

Concerning this clonotype itself: A much larger clone is a single base away; this may be a read error. The rearrangement links TRBV5-6 to TRBJ2-7, with D possibly being TRBD2 (5 bases). This CDR3 comprises 14 residues. CDR1 is SGHDT and CDR2 is YYEEEE in the germline V gene. The CDR3 region is CANSLGAGSYEQYF. The CDR3 DNA sequence: TGTGCCAACAGCTTGGGAGCAGGTTCCTACGAGCAGTACTTC.

Details on this clonotype: This could be a read error, since a much larger clone is one nucleotide away. The DNA is omitted, as the CDR3 cannot be located on it reliably, and the CDR3 follows TCRdb's listing. This rearrangement joins TRBV29-1 to TRBJ2-1; the table's D call, TRBD1, has no DNA check behind it. The CDR3 adds up to 12 amino acids, both ends counted. Looked up from germline, CDR1 is SQVTM and CDR2 is ANQGSEA. CDR3 loop: CSVGQGADEQLF.

This sequence joins TRBV10-3 and TRBJ2-7; either TRBD1 or TRBD2 may supply D (5 bases each). Between the trimmed V and J ends, which lost 9 bases and 5 bases, there was a span of 14 bases. The CDR3 runs to 12 residues. In germline, CDR1 is ENHRY, CDR2 SYGVKD. CDR3 residues: CAICGGRDEQYF. Here the CDR3 DNA reads TGTGCCATTTGTGGGGGTCGGGACGAGCAGTACTTC.

Note on this clonotype: Germline is not matched at one junction end, which may reflect a read error. V and J are TRBV11-2 and TRBJ2-1; D may be TRBD1 (5 bases). Germline V gene sequence: CDR1 SGHAT, CDR2 FQNNGV. This CDR3 spans 14 amino acids. CDR3: CASSLSILGHGQLF. The CDR3 nucleotides read TGTGCCAGCAGCTTGTCTATCTTGGGGCATGGGCAGTTATTC.

This clonotype has a single count. A much more abundant neighbour one base away suggests this may be a read error. The chain carries TRBV29-1 and TRBJ2-5; a weak D match, TRBD2 (6 bases). The CDR3 is made up of 14 amino acids. Germline V gene data show CDR1 as SQVTM and CDR2 as ANQGSEA. The CDR3 nucleotides read TGCGGCGTTATGGCGGGTGGGGGGCAAGAGACCCAGTACTTC. It encodes CGVMAGGGQETQYF.

Details on this clonotype: One end of the junction is discordant with germline, which a read error may explain. V gene TRBV7-8 combines with J gene TRBJ1-3; the D is unclear. Germline V gene sequence: CDR1 SGHVS, CDR2 FQNEAQ. This CDR3 contains 15 residues. Here the CDR3 reads CASNPGPSSGNTIYF. CDR3 nucleotide sequence: TGTGCCAGCAACCCCGGGCCAAGCTCTGGAAACACTATATATTTT.

J is TRBJ2-2 and V is TRBV10-3; 9 bases map to TRBD2. The length of the CDR3 is 14 residues. After removal of 6 bases from V and 6 bases from J, the junction contained 5 bases not matched to a gene. The V gene's germline CDR1 is ENHRY and CDR2 SYGVKD. Here the CDR3 DNA reads TGTGCCATCAGCGGTAGCGGGAGCGCCGGGGAGCTGTTTTTT. It yields the protein CAISGSGSAGELFF.

V gene TRBV9 combines with J gene TRBJ2-1; no clear D. V gave up 0 bases and J gave up 0 bases, with 10 bases separating them. The CDR3 sequence is 16 residues long. Per the germline V gene, CDR1 is SGDLS and CDR2 is YYNGEE. In nucleotides, the CDR3 is TGTGCCAGCAGCGTAGCTGCCACGCCCTCCTACAATGAGCAGTTCTTC. It specifies CASSVAATPSYNEQFF.

Turning to this clonotype: Just one base apart from a much larger clone, this may be a read error. J is TRBJ2-3 and V is TRBV12-3 or TRBV12-4, with TRBD2 matching over 9 bases. The CDR3 is made up of 15 amino acids. CDR3 DNA: TGTGCCAGCAGGGTAGGGCTAGCGGGGACAGATACGCGGTATTTT. It encodes CASRVGLAGTDTRYF.

For this clonotype: One base away lies a much larger clone, so this may be a sequencing read error. This CDR3 is missing its conserved last phenylalanine or tryptophan, likely due to a read error. The chain employs TRBV6-2 or TRBV6-3 and TRBJ2-1; 11 bases line up with TRBD1. This CDR3 is 16 amino acids long. V lost 0 bases and J lost 8; bases outside the gene matches: 6. Germline V gene sequence: CDR1 MNHEY, CDR2 SVGEGT. The chain's CDR3 is CASSYSGQGAFYEQFL. CDR3 DNA sequence: TGTGCCAGCAGTTACTCAGGACAGGGGGCTTTTTATGAGCAGTTCTTA.

In its sample, this clonotype was seen many times. The chain recombines TRBV5-4 with TRBJ2-2, with D possibly being TRBD1 (6 bases). Trimming took off 1 base at V and 5 bases at J, with 15 bases between the two ends. Germline V gives CDR1 SGHNT, CDR2 YYREEE (reference sequence). The CDR3 has 16 amino acids. The CDR3 reads CASSLYGGAATGELFF. The CDR3 nucleotides read TGTGCCAGCAGCTTGTATGGGGGCGCAGCGACCGGGGAGCTGTTTTTT.

This clonotype was seen once. The rearrangement uses TRBV6-5 and TRBJ2-1, with D possibly TRBD2 on 6 matching bases. The V end was cut by 8 bases, the J end by 5 bases, with 13 bases between. There are 13 residues in the CDR3. The germline V gene encodes CDR1 MNHEY and CDR2 SVGAGI. The CDR3 bases are TGTGCCAGCGGACTATCGGGAAACAATGAGCAGTTCTTC. It is translated as CASGLSGNNEQFF.

Points on this clonotype: This may arise from a read error, as a much more abundant clone is one base away. The V gene is TRBV6-1, the J gene TRBJ2-2; TRBD2 matches 10 bases. The CDR3 covers 15 residues. Germline V gives CDR1 MNHNS, CDR2 SASEGT. DNA of the CDR3: TGTGTCAGCAGTGAACCTAGCGGGAGATCCGGGGAGCTGTTTTTT. This sequence encodes CVSSEPSGRSGELFF.

On this clonotype itself: Possible read error: a much larger clone is one base away. CDR3 nucleotide sequence: TGTGCCAGCAGCAGGACTAGCGGGGCTACCGGGGAGCTGTTTTTT. This encodes CASSRTSGATGELFF. The chain carries TRBV6-1 and TRBJ2-2; 12 bases line up with TRBD2. Germline V CDR1 and CDR2: MNHNS, SASEGT. V gave up 6 bases and J gave up 5 bases; unmatched junction bases: 4. The CDR3 runs 15 residues.

This clonotype has more than one count but fewer than ten. The rearrangement joins TRBV7-9 to TRBJ2-7; 8 bases are a match to TRBD2. The CDR3 spans 14 residues. Germline V gives CDR1 SEHNR, CDR2 FQNEAQ (reference sequence). J gave up 5 bases and V 5 bases, and 8 bases lay outside the gene matches. CDR3 residues: CASSRSSGSHEQYF. CDR3 nucleotides: TGTGCCAGCAGCCGTTCCAGCGGGAGCCACGAGCAGTACTTC.

This clonotype was counted at least ten times. The chain has TRBV6-1 and TRBJ2-5; D is ambiguous. The length of the CDR3 is 14 residues. Germline CDR1 reads MNHNS; CDR2 reads SASEGT. V was shortened by 2 bases and J by 1 base, with 8 bases between the two germline ends. As DNA, the CDR3 is TGTGCCAGCAGTGAATGGGTCGGCCAAGAGACCCAGTACTTC. It encodes CASSEWVGQETQYF.

About this clonotype: This likely comes from a read error, as the CDR3 has no conserved phenylalanine or tryptophan at its end. The DNA is left out, because the CDR3 cannot be placed on it with certainty; the CDR3 is given as TCRdb lists it. This chain connects TRBV29-1 to TRBJ2-7; TRBD1 is taken as the D call from the table, unchecked against the DNA. The V gene's germline CDR1 is SQVTM and CDR2 ANQGSEA. The CDR3 length is 13 residues, termini included. CDR3 region: CSVESRGHTEQCL.